The entry below describes one T cell receptor (beta chain). Its antigen is not known. With 3 bases clipped from V and 1 base from J, the junction kept 10 bases outside the gene matches. The CDR3 is 18 amino acids. Germline values: CDR1 MDHEN, CDR2 SYDVKM. Collection occurred without any documented infections or immune events in donors. Sequencing was performed with immunoSEQ multiplex PCR; in TCRdb, only in-frame clones are kept and a portion is missing. The sample includes 85,000 to 100,000 clones, 70% to 90% of them seen just once. The data originate from a study of identifying expanded T cells in peripheral blood. Whole-study findings and limits: Clone count variance between roughly 2-week samples rose with total template count. Technical replicates showed roughly 1.2 changed clones; two weeks about 16; four weeks 19.

The chain employs TRBV28 and TRBJ2-3; 10 bases match TRBD2. The TCR originated in a person aged 18 to 69 in good health. The sample taken for sequencing was blood. CDR3 DNA: TGTGCCAGCAGTTTCCCCGTAGGACTAGCGGACGGCACAGATACGCAGTATTTT. Its protein is CASSFPVGLADGTDTQYF.